This record covers a single T cell receptor (beta chain). In the original processing: Estimates of nucleated cell counts were drawn from the amplification of reference gene primers. TCRdb's copy holds only in-frame clones and misses some; the assay was immunoSEQ multiplex PCR. The D gene and trimming were derived from the DNA, and the V and J assignments and clone size from that table. The table lists approximately 250,000 clones, 90% of them singletons. The data stem from a study of blood T cell repertoires in COVID-19. Overall study context: There were acute and convalescent COVID-19 samples, and they came from the United States, Italy and Spain.

Participants had their cohort set by participant-reported clinical history. V shed 3 bases and J shed 6 bases, with 23 bases lying between them. The CDR3 is 18 amino acids. The chain combines TRBV23-1 with TRBJ1-4, with D possibly being TRBD1 (5 bases). TRBV23-1 falls under the ORF class, with uncertain function. The sequence was collected from a woman younger than 45 with acute COVID-19. The sequenced sample consisted of PBMCs or T cells enriched from blood (not recorded which). CDR3 protein: CASSHLWGEEGNDEKLFF. CDR3 in DNA: TGCGCCAGCAGTCACCTCTGGGGGGAGGAGGGGAACGATGAAAAACTGTTTTTT.